The sequence of this TCR beta chain was determined in a study of cytomegalovirus exposure and HLA in healthy donors. In regard to this clone: Its antigen is not known.

Researchers ran the PCR with 60 Vbeta and 13 Jbeta primers. Using immunoSEQ multiplex PCR, the repertoire was profiled, and TCRdb retains in-frame clones only, with some absent. The sample lists around 130,000 clones; roughly three quarters were seen once. Study conclusions and caveats: In a later analysis, donors in an Asian-associated ancestry cluster reportedly had fewer N-insertions in productive TCRs than the cohort mean. Some public TCRs appeared in many individuals, while most sequences were rare. Later analysis suggested most CMV-associated TCR beta chains were HLA-restricted.

CDR3 length: 16 residues. Germline CDR1 MNHEY, CDR2 SMNVEV (reference sequence). Trimming took off 11 bases at V and 3 bases at J, with 25 bases between the two ends. The rearrangement uses TRBV27 and TRBJ1-2; the D gene is possibly TRBD1 (5 bases). Sequenced material: PBMCs. This clonotype was sampled from a woman in her 30s in good health and CMV-seronegative. Written as DNA, the CDR3 is TGTGCCTCAGCATCCCCGGAGGGGAAACGGTACTATGGCTACACCTTC. This encodes CASASPEGKRYYGYTF.